This TCR beta chain was captured by sequencing in a study of cytomegalovirus exposure and HLA in healthy donors. General study results and limits: Across donors, most TCRs were seen rarely, yet some public ones were widespread. Cytomegalovirus-associated TCR beta chains were listed, numbering roughly 150. Reports credit the classifier with highly specific, highly sensitive diagnosis of cytomegalovirus status. A later analysis found first-cohort TCR clusters tended to co-occur in the 110 or so validation repertoires.

Assay used: immunoSEQ multiplex PCR; TCRdb lists only in-frame clones, some missing. Of 150,000 or so clones listed, roughly 89% were seen once; the top ten hold about 9.9%. The CDR3 is 17 amino acids. Per the germline V gene, CDR1 is LGHNT and CDR2 is FRNRAP. Between the trimmed V and J ends, which lost 0 bases and 4 bases, there was a span of 16 bases. Details on this clone: What it binds is unknown.

The specimen was PBMCs. The origin of this receptor is a woman aged 18-29 years in good health and CMV-seropositive. This chain links TRBV12-5 with TRBJ2-1; a weak D match, TRBD1 (5 bases). The CDR3, as DNA: TGTGCTAGTGGTTTGGTACTCGGGCAGGGTTTGTACAATGAGCAGTTCTTC. Its protein product is CASGLVLGQGLYNEQFF.